These T cell receptor beta chains were read from a single sample in a study of identical twins. In TCRdb, the 5' RACE reads were re-called with MiXCR into one record per CDR3 protein. The data show about 900,000 distinct CDR3 sequences, with 9% to 15% seen just once and 1.5% to 2% held by the top ten. The same specimen was also included in a second study, on yellow fever vaccine responses in identical twins.

Sequencing was done on a sample of PBMCs. Receptors were obtained from a woman aged 18 to 35 in good health. Both conserved end residues are part of each CDR3. The D gene is left open where the match is weak. The size field is filled for only some rows; it gives once, few, many or a size class.

size	V	J	D	DNA	CDR3
many	TRBV12-3/TRBV12-4	TRBJ1-6	-	TGTGCCAGCAGCTTGTCCAATTCACCCCTCCACTTT	CASSLSNSPLHF
once	TRBV3-1	TRBJ1-2	-	TGTGCCAGCAGCCATGGGAAATCTAACTATGGCTACACCTTC	CASSHGKSNYGYTF
-	TRBV7-9	TRBJ1-5	-	TGTGCCAGCAGCGGACCTCTTAATCAGCCCCAGCATTTT	CASSGPLNQPQHF
few	TRBV6-1	TRBJ2-1	-	TGTGCCAGCCCATCTGGGGGGAATGAGCAGTTCTTC	CASPSGGNEQFF
-	TRBV19	TRBJ1-2	TRBD1	TGTGCCAGTACCCGGGACAGGGGAGGTGGCTACACCTTC	CASTRDRGGGYTF
-	TRBV2	TRBJ2-5	-	TGTGCCAGCAGTGAAGTGACAGGCCGAGAGACCCAGTACTTC	CASSEVTGRETQYF
-	TRBV5-1	TRBJ1-4	-	TGCGCCAGCAGCCTCCAGGGTATTGCTAATGAAAAACTGTTTTTT	CASSLQGIANEKLFF
few	TRBV7-6	TRBJ2-7	-	TGTGCCAGCAGCTTAGGAGAGGAGTACGAGCAGTACTTC	CASSLGEEYEQYF
many	TRBV24-1	TRBJ2-3	-	TGTGCCACCAGTGCTGGGATCCGAACAGATACGCAGTATTTT	CATSAGIRTDTQYF
-	TRBV12-3/TRBV12-4	TRBJ2-7	-	TGTGCCAGCAGTTCAATAGAGCGGGACACGTACGAGCAGTACTTC	CASSSIERDTYEQYF
-	TRBV5-1	TRBJ2-7	TRBD1	TGCGCCAGCAGCGCCAGACAGGGCCCAGACTACGAGCAGTACTTC	CASSARQGPDYEQYF
few	TRBV2	TRBJ2-5	TRBD1	TGTGCCAGCAGTGAATCCTGGGACAGACAAGAGACCCAGTACTTC	CASSESWDRQETQYF
many	TRBV12-3/TRBV12-4	TRBJ2-2	TRBD1	TGTGCCAGCAGTGTACGACAGGGAAACACCGGGGAGCTGTTTTTT	CASSVRQGNTGELFF
-	TRBV11-2	TRBJ2-5	-	TGTGCCAGCAGCGTTACGACCGTTGAAGAGACCCAGTACTTC	CASSVTTVEETQYF
-	TRBV21-1	TRBJ2-7	-	TGTGCCAGCAGCAAAGCATCGGGACCTTCAGTCAACGAGCAGTACTTC	CASSKASGPSVNEQYF
-	TRBV2	TRBJ2-1	-	TGTGCCAGCAGTGAAGGTGTCGCCGGGAGCTCCTACAATGAGCAGTTCTTC	CASSEGVAGSSYNEQFF
-	TRBV9	TRBJ2-1	-	TGTGCCAGCAGCCCACAGAACTATGAGCAGTTCTTC	CASSPQNYEQFF
few	TRBV29-1	TRBJ2-7	-	TGCAGCGTAAAATCCAGGAATACCTACGAGCAGTACTTC	CSVKSRNTYEQYF
-	TRBV4-1	TRBJ2-5	TRBD1	TGCGCCAGCAGCCAAGGGACAGGGGCAGAGACCCAGTACTTC	CASSQGTGAETQYF
few	TRBV10-3	TRBJ2-7	-	TGTGCCATCAGTGATGGGTTCGGGCAGTACTTC	CAISDGFGQYF
-	TRBV4-1	TRBJ2-1	-	TGCGCCAGCAGCCAAGATCGGGGTTCGGTTAACAATGAGCAGTTCTTC	CASSQDRGSVNNEQFF
many	TRBV7-2	TRBJ2-7	-	TGTGCCAGCAGCTTAGGTCCAGGGGCCTCCTACGAGCAGTACTTC	CASSLGPGASYEQYF
-	TRBV7-9	TRBJ1-1	TRBD1	TGTGCCAGCAGCCTAGCAGGGGGCAAGGGCACTGAAGCTTTCTTT	CASSLAGGKGTEAFF
few	TRBV6-5	TRBJ2-5	TRBD2	TGTGCCAGCAGTTACCCTCCGGCGACTAGCGGGAGGGGGGAGACCCAGTACTTC	CASSYPPATSGRGETQYF
few	TRBV11-2	TRBJ1-1	-	TGTGCCAGCAGCTTAAGGGGGGCAACGAACACTGAAGCTTTCTTT	CASSLRGATNTEAFF
few	TRBV27	TRBJ2-3	TRBD1	TGTGCCAGCAGTCCGGGGACAGGGTCGGCAGATACGCAGTATTTT	CASSPGTGSADTQYF
-	TRBV12-3/TRBV12-4	TRBJ2-3	TRBD2	TGTGCCGCCTGCGGGCGGGAGGTATTTGATACGCAGTATTTT	CAACGREVFDTQYF
few	TRBV7-9	TRBJ2-1	TRBD2	TGTGCCAGCAGCCCCATAGGACTAGCGGGTTTCAATGAGCAGTTCTTC	CASSPIGLAGFNEQFF
few	TRBV12-3/TRBV12-4	TRBJ2-1	-	TGTGCCAGCACCGCCCTGTATAATGAGCAGTTCTTC	CASTALYNEQFF
few	TRBV11-2	TRBJ1-1	TRBD1	TGTGCCAGCAGCTTAGTCATCAGGGGGCGTAACACTGAAGCTTTCTTT	CASSLVIRGRNTEAFF
-	TRBV3-1	TRBJ2-5	-	TGTGCCAGCAGCCAATGGGCCGGGGCGGGGGAGACCCAGTACTTC	CASSQWAGAGETQYF
-	TRBV12-3/TRBV12-4	TRBJ1-3	TRBD1	TGTGCCAGCAGTTCCCGGGACAGGGGAAACACCATATATTTT	CASSSRDRGNTIYF
few	TRBV18	TRBJ2-7	-	TGTGCCAGCTCACCCAGGACGGGCGAGCAGTACTTC	CASSPRTGEQYF
few	TRBV28	TRBJ1-6	-	TGTGCCAGCAGTTTTGGATACAAGAGTTCACCCCTCCACTTT	CASSFGYKSSPLHF
-	TRBV28	TRBJ1-1	-	TGTGCCATCCACCAGGGCACTGAAGCTTTCTTT	CAIHQGTEAFF
-	TRBV2	TRBJ1-1	TRBD1	TGTGCCAGCAGTAAGACAGGGCTCGTAGCTTTCTTT	CASSKTGLVAFF
many	TRBV28	TRBJ2-1	-	TGTGCCAGCAGCCGAATCACCGACTACAATGAGCAGTTCTTC	CASSRITDYNEQFF